The 31 T cell receptor beta chains below all came from one sample that was sequenced in a study of blood T cell repertoires in COVID-19. The table came from immunoSEQ multiplex PCR; TCRdb's copy has only in-frame clones and leaves some out. The sample includes 250,000 to 300,000 clones, 75% to 90% seen only once; the top ten take under 15%. The sequenced sample was peripheral blood. These receptors all come from a woman in her fifties or sixties with acute or convalescent COVID-19.

V usage is TRBV24-1 and J usage is TRBJ2-7, with 8 bases matching TRBD2. Per the germline V gene, CDR1 is KGHDR and CDR2 is SFDVKD. J lost 3 bases, V lost 3 bases, and 3 bases had no gene match. The CDR3 has 14 residues. The CDR3 here is CATSDHGTSYEQYF. CDR3 nucleotide sequence: TGTGCCACCAGTGATCATGGGACTAGCTACGAGCAGTACTTC.

The rearrangement joins TRBV25-1 to TRBJ1-2; maybe TRBD1 (6 bases). This CDR3 has 10 amino acids. Trimming cost V 10 bases and J 9 bases, with 12 bases left between them. Germline V gene lookup returns CDR1 MGHDK and CDR2 SYGVNS. CDR3: CATFTGRYTF. The CDR3 nucleotides read TGTGCCACCTTTACAGGGCGCTACACCTTC.

The V call is TRBV19, the J call TRBJ1-1; TRBD1 matches 9 bases. Germline values: CDR1 LNHDA, CDR2 SQIVND (reference sequence). The CDR3 covers 16 residues. The ends lost 4 bases at V and 3 bases at J; junction bases unmatched: 9. The chain's CDR3 is CASSTHLWTGDTEAFF. CDR3 DNA: TGTGCCAGTAGTACCCATCTTTGGACAGGGGACACTGAAGCTTTCTTT.

The rearrangement links TRBV7-9 to TRBJ1-5; no clear D gene. This CDR3 region has 14 residues. The V and J ends lost 2 bases and 2 bases respectively, with 7 bases between them. From germline, CDR1 is SEHNR and CDR2 FQNEAQ (reference sequence). As DNA, the CDR3 is TGTGCCAGCAGCTTAAGTCTAGGCAATCAGCCCCAGCATTTT. Its protein product is CASSLSLGNQPQHF.

V and J are TRBV27 and TRBJ2-7; 11 positions match TRBD1. The CDR3 consists of 20 residues. V was clipped by 5 bases and J by 0 bases; unmatched bases: 18. Germline V gene sequence: CDR1 MNHEY, CDR2 SMNVEV (reference sequence). The CDR3 DNA reads TGTGCCAGCAGTCCATCCCGCGGGACAGGGGGAATCAGGAGCTCCTACGAGCAGTACTTC. The encoded protein is CASSPSRGTGGIRSSYEQYF.

This clone was seen more than once but under ten times. The rearrangement joins TRBV11-2 to TRBJ2-7, with D tentatively TRBD1 (5 bases). V was cut by 5 bases and J by 0 bases, with 11 bases left in between. Per the germline V gene, CDR1 is SGHAT and CDR2 is FQNNGV. CDR3 length: 14 residues. The CDR3 DNA is TGTGCCAGCAGCCCAGACAGCCGCTCCTACGAGCAGTACTTC. Translated, it gives CASSPDSRSYEQYF.

The V and J genes are TRBV19 and TRBJ1-1; TRBD1 matches at 7 bases. Germline loops: CDR1 LNHDA, CDR2 SQIVND (reference sequence). CDR3 size: 14 residues. V shed 7 bases and J 1 base; nucleotides not matched to a gene: 6. CDR3 amino acids: CASKTGTANTEAFF. The CDR3 DNA reads TGTGCCAGTAAGACCGGGACAGCGAACACTGAAGCTTTCTTT.

The chain employs TRBV4-3 and TRBJ2-1; D call uncertain. Trimming took off 0 bases at V and 0 bases at J, with 12 bases between the two ends. CDR3 length: 17 residues. The germline V gene has CDR1 LGHNA and CDR2 YSLEER. CDR3 DNA sequence: TGCGCCAGCAGCCAAGATCTACTGCTAAGCTCCTACAATGAGCAGTTCTTC. This gives the protein CASSQDLLLSSYNEQFF.

The J gene is TRBJ1-5, the V gene TRBV3-1 (or the pseudogene TRBV3-2); 8 nucleotides align to TRBD1. CDR1 is LGHDT and CDR2 is YNNKEL in the germline V gene (reference sequence). The V and J ends lost 4 bases and 4 bases, in that order; junction bases with no gene match: 6. The CDR3 spans 15 residues. CDR3 bases: TGTGCCAGCAGCCCTGGACAGGGAGGGAATCAGCCCCAGCATTTT. Translated: CASSPGQGGNQPQHF.

DNA for the CDR3: TGTGCCAGTAGTATAGAAGGGCCACAGGTTCGTCAGCCCCAGCATTTT. Translating it yields CASSIEGPQVRQPQHF. The chain combines TRBV19 with TRBJ1-5; weak D call: TRBD1 (5 bases). Germline V gene sequence: CDR1 LNHDA, CDR2 SQIVND (reference sequence). V was clipped by 0 bases and J by 6 bases, with 15 bases between them. The CDR3 loop spans 16 amino acids.

The gene calls are TRBV5-1 and TRBJ2-5; 7 positions match TRBD2. CDR1 and CDR2 from the germline V gene are SGHRS and YFSETQ. V trimming: 3 bases; J trimming: 7 bases; junction bases outside the gene matches: 9. The CDR3 is made up of 14 amino acids. The CDR3 reads CASSSRSGEGTQYF. The CDR3 DNA reads TGCGCCAGCAGCTCTAGGTCTGGGGAGGGGACCCAGTACTTC.

CDR3 in DNA: TGTGCCAGCAGCTTAGAGACAGGGACTAATGAAAAACTGTTTTTT. Encoded protein: CASSLETGTNEKLFF. The chain employs TRBV7-9 and TRBJ1-4; 7 nucleotides match TRBD1. Looked up from germline, CDR1 is SEHNR and CDR2 is FQNEAQ (reference sequence). Trimming cost V 1 base and J 2 bases; bases outside gene matches: 1. The CDR3 spans 15 residues.

The rearrangement joins TRBV7-2 to TRBJ1-1; TRBD1 matches 8 bases. J was trimmed by 7 bases and V by 6 bases; bases with no gene match: 7. Germline CDR1 reads SGHTA; CDR2 reads FQGNSA. The CDR3 runs 13 residues. The CDR3 bases are TGTGCCAGCAGAGCGGACAGGGCAGGTGAAGCTTTCTTT. It translates to CASRADRAGEAFF.

The J gene is TRBJ2-1, the V gene TRBV5-5; 8 bases map to TRBD1. CDR1 and CDR2 from the germline V gene are SGHKS and YYEKEE (reference sequence). V trimming: 4 bases; J trimming: 1 base; junction bases outside the gene matches: 4. The CDR3 runs 15 residues. CDR3 DNA: TGTGCCAGCAGCGAAGGACAGGGTTCCTACAATGAGCAGTTCTTC. As protein: CASSEGQGSYNEQFF.

The J gene is TRBJ2-1, the V gene TRBV5-1; weak D call: TRBD1 (6 bases). This CDR3 is 12 amino acids long. V lost 0 bases and J lost 15, with 13 bases in between. The V gene's germline CDR1 is SGHRS and CDR2 YFSETQ. The CDR3 protein is CASSLAGTTGFF. DNA of the CDR3: TGCGCCAGCAGCTTGGCCGGGACAACGGGGTTCTTC.

This chain uses TRBV6-1 with TRBJ1-6, with no clear D. Germline CDR1 and CDR2: MNHNS and SASEGT. The length of the CDR3 is 14 residues. V dropped 6 bases and J dropped 10 bases, with 16 bases sitting between them. CDR3 in amino acids: CASRDGRVGSPLHF. The DNA of the CDR3 is TGTGCCAGCAGGGACGGGAGGGTCGGGTCACCCCTCCACTTT.

V gene TRBV10-3 combines with J gene TRBJ1-2; D might be TRBD1 (6 bases). Germline V gene lookup returns CDR1 ENHRY and CDR2 SYGVKD. The CDR3 length is 14 residues. The V and J ends lost 8 bases and 7 bases respectively, with 20 bases between them. CDR3 bases: TGTGCCATCTCAAATGGCCCAGGGGAAGGTGGCTACACCTTC. It encodes CAISNGPGEGGYTF.

The V gene is TRBV4-2, the J gene TRBJ2-5; 15 bases fit TRBD2. The ends lost 1 base at V and 5 bases at J; junction bases unmatched: 11. Germline CDR1 reads LGHNA; CDR2 reads YNFKEQ. There are 19 residues in the CDR3. CDR3 region: CASSQGLGLAGGIEETQYF. In DNA form, the CDR3 reads TGTGCCAGCAGCCAAGGTCTCGGACTAGCGGGGGGGATAGAGGAGACCCAGTACTTC.

The chain is built from TRBV5-6 and TRBJ2-7; 11 bases fit TRBD1. Trimming removed 4 bases from V and 2 bases from J; junction bases left unmatched: 5. The CDR3 is 15 residues long. Germline CDR1 and CDR2: SGHDT and YYEEEE. The CDR3 here is CASSDPGQGAYEQYF. The CDR3 nucleotides read TGTGCCAGCAGCGACCCGGGACAGGGGGCCTACGAGCAGTACTTC.

This rearrangement joins TRBV11-3 to TRBJ2-7; TRBD1 is a possible D gene (6 bases). CDR3 length equals 14 residues. Germline loops: CDR1 SGHNT, CDR2 YENEEA. V dropped 5 bases and J dropped 1 base, with 12 bases sitting between them. The CDR3 nucleotides are TGTGCCAGCAGCCCTGTAACAGGGTCCTACGAGCAGTACTTC. Its translation: CASSPVTGSYEQYF.

The rearrangement joins TRBV11-2 to TRBJ2-1; D ambiguous. CDR3 length equals 14 residues. Trimming pared 5 bases from V and 7 bases from J, leaving 15 bases between. Germline CDR1 reads SGHAT; CDR2 reads FQNNGV. The CDR3 DNA is TGTGCCAGCAGCCCCCTCCGCGCTTGGAATGAGCAGTTCTTC. Translation gives CASSPLRAWNEQFF.

This sequence joins TRBV27 and TRBJ2-7; weak D call: TRBD1 (6 bases). CDR1 is MNHEY, CDR2 SMNVEV, per germline (reference sequence). CDR3 size: 14 residues. Trimming took 4 bases from V and 3 from J, leaving 13 bases between them. The CDR3 region is CASSSAGVLYEQYF. The CDR3 DNA is TGTGCCAGCAGTTCGGCAGGGGTCCTCTACGAGCAGTACTTC.

The chain uses TRBV30 and TRBJ1-2; D ambiguous. The CDR3 has 15 residues. Germline V lookup: CDR1 GTSNPN, CDR2 SVGIG (reference sequence). The V and J ends lost 4 bases and 4 bases respectively, with 19 bases between them. The CDR3 region has the DNA TGTGCCTGGAATACGGAGCGCGGACTCGGCTATGGCTACACCTTC. This codes for CAWNTERGLGYGYTF.

The gene calls are TRBV29-1 and TRBJ2-5, with 8 bases lining up with TRBD2. CDR1 is SQVTM, CDR2 ANQGSEA, per germline. J gave up 10 bases and V 4 bases, and 20 bases lay outside the gene matches. The CDR3 is made up of 16 amino acids. CDR3 sequence: CSVVAGGSPKRVGQYF. The CDR3, as DNA: TGCAGCGTTGTCGCGGGAGGCTCACCCAAAAGAGTGGGCCAGTACTTC. Full variable domain (rest looked up from reference TRBV29-1 and TRBJ2-5): SAVISQKPSRDICQRGTSLTIQCQVDSQVTMMFWYRQQPGQSLTLIATANQGSEATYESGFVIDKFPISRPNLTFSTLTVSNMSPEDSSIYLCSVVAGGSPKRVGQYFGPGTRLLVL.

The chain is built from TRBV30 and TRBJ2-7; the D gene is possibly TRBD2 (6 bases). With 1 base removed from V and 5 bases from J, the gap between germline ends came to 15 bases. This CDR3 contains 14 residues. Germline values: CDR1 GTSNPN, CDR2 SVGIG (reference sequence). CDR3 protein: CAWSGRGIVDEQYF. For the CDR3, the DNA is TGTGCCTGGAGTGGCCGCGGGATCGTCGACGAGCAGTACTTC. Using reference TRBV30 and TRBJ2-7 for the parts outside the CDR3, the full variable domain is SQTIHQWPATLVQPVGSPLSLECTVEGTSNPNLYWYRQAAGRGLQLLFYSVGIGQISSEVPQNLSASRPQDRQFILSSKKLLLSDSGFYLCAWSGRGIVDEQYFGPGTRLTVT.

The chain employs TRBV7-8 and TRBJ1-5; perhaps TRBD1 as D (5 bases). This CDR3 has 15 residues. Trimming took 2 bases from V and 7 from J, leaving 15 bases between them. Germline values: CDR1 SGHVS, CDR2 FQNEAQ. The CDR3, as DNA: TGTGCCAGCAGCTTAAGGGGAACAGCCATACAGCCCCAGCATTTT. Translated, it gives CASSLRGTAIQPQHF.

V gene TRBV5-4 combines with J gene TRBJ2-2; unclear D gene. The germline V gene has CDR1 SGHNT and CDR2 YYREEE (reference sequence). The CDR3 spans 14 residues. V was shortened by 3 bases and J by 1 base, with 7 bases between the two germline ends. In DNA, the CDR3 is TGTGCCAGCAGCTCGACACGGAACACCGGGGAGCTGTTTTTT. It codes for CASSSTRNTGELFF.

This chain uses TRBV6-6 with TRBJ2-7; D remains unclear. The V end lost 6 bases, the J end lost 7 bases, and 16 bases lay between the germline ends. CDR1 is MNHNY and CDR2 is SVGAGI in the germline V gene (reference sequence). The CDR3 contains 13 residues. The CDR3 loop is CASRQAPPGEQYF. The CDR3 nucleotides read TGTGCCAGCAGGCAGGCCCCCCCTGGAGAGCAGTACTTC.

The genes are TRBV6-2 or TRBV6-3 and TRBJ2-2, with unresolved D. The germline gives CDR1 MNHEY, CDR2 SVGEGT. V shed 4 bases and J shed 6 bases, with 18 bases lying between them. The CDR3 has 16 residues. CDR3 amino acids: CASSFIRPGSAGELFF. The CDR3 coding sequence is TGTGCCAGCAGTTTTATTCGCCCGGGTTCGGCCGGGGAGCTGTTTTTT.

This clone appeared a single time. The chain recombines TRBV21-1 with TRBJ2-3; the table's D gene call, TRBD2, was not cross checked with the DNA. TRBV21-1 is marked as a pseudogene. There are 21 residues in the CDR3. The CDR3 DNA follows: TGTGCCAGCAGCAAAGTCCCCCCTCTAGCGGGAGAAACCTATAGCACAGATACGCAGTATTTT. Translated: CASSKVPPLAGETYSTDTQYF.

This clone was detected once. The chain recombines TRBV27 with TRBJ2-1, with 8 nucleotides matching TRBD2. Germline V gene data show CDR1 as MNHEY and CDR2 as SMNVEV (reference sequence). With 7 bases clipped from V and 8 bases from J, the junction kept 7 bases outside the gene matches. This CDR3 region has 13 residues. The DNA for the CDR3 is TGTGCCAGCACGGGGGGGCGGGGCGATGAGCAGTTCTTC. This sequence encodes CASTGGRGDEQFF.